Shown below are 24 T cell receptor beta chains from a single sample sequenced in a study of technical replicates of blood from a handful of donors. This table comes from immunoSEQ multiplex PCR, and its TCRdb copy is limited to in-frame clones, with some not included. The sample lists over 50,000 clones, less than 98% seen once, with around 0.19% in the top ten. The specimen was T cells isolated from PBMCs. These receptors were taken from a human donor in good health.

The rearrangement uses TRBV6-5 and TRBJ2-1, with 9 positions matching TRBD2. The junction had 2 bases not matched to a gene; V was cut back by 6 bases and J by 8 bases. The CDR3 is 12 amino acids. Per the germline V gene, CDR1 is MNHEY and CDR2 is SVGAGI. In DNA, the CDR3 is TGTGCCAGCAGGGGACTAGCCGATGAGCAGTTCTTC. Translation gives CASRGLADEQFF.

The chain employs TRBV25-1 and TRBJ2-5; D is unresolved. The length of the CDR3 is 13 residues. Germline V gene lookup returns CDR1 MGHDK and CDR2 SYGVNS. V gave up 5 bases and J gave up 7 bases, with 14 bases separating them. This chain's CDR3 is CASSSLKRGTQYF. CDR3 in DNA: TGTGCCAGCAGTTCACTCAAACGAGGGACCCAGTACTTC.

The chain is built from TRBV5-1 and TRBJ1-3; D is ambiguous. The CDR3 is 15 amino acids. Looked up from germline, CDR1 is SGHRS and CDR2 is YFSETQ. The ends were cut back, 1 base at V and 4 bases at J, with 12 bases in the middle. CDR3 nucleotides: TGCGCCAGCAGCTTGTTCCGAGGTGGGGGAAACACCATATATTTT. Its translation is CASSLFRGGGNTIYF.

J is TRBJ1-1 and V is TRBV4-1, with TRBD1 matching 11 bases. Germline-derived CDR1 and CDR2 are MGHRA and YSYEKL. CDR3 length: 15 amino acids. V lost 2 bases and J lost 4; bases outside the gene matches: 3. The CDR3 loop is CASSQRDRGGTEAFF. CDR3 DNA sequence: TGCGCCAGCAGCCAACGGGACAGGGGGGGCACTGAAGCTTTCTTT.

The table lists this clone with a count of one. Its ends do not fully match the called genes, so a read error is possible. This CDR3 is CASSELLGAAF. In nucleotides, the CDR3 is TGTGCCAGCAGTGAATTGTTGGGCGCCGCCTTC. This sequence joins TRBV6-1 and TRBJ1-2; no definite D call. Germline CDR1 is MNHNS and CDR2 is SASEGT. The CDR3 length is 11 residues.

In DNA, the CDR3 is TGTGCCTGGAGTCGACAGGGATTGGGTAATCAGCCCCAGCATTTT. Translated: CAWSRQGLGNQPQHF. The chain links TRBV30 to TRBJ1-5; 7 bases map to TRBD1. This CDR3 is built from 15 residues. CDR1 and CDR2 (germline): GTSNPN, SVGIG (reference sequence). Trimming removed 2 bases from V and 4 bases from J; junction bases left unmatched: 8.

V and J are TRBV27 and TRBJ2-1, with a weak D call TRBD2 (5 bases). The germline CDR1 and CDR2 sequences are MNHEY and SMNVEV (reference sequence). With 8 bases removed from V and 2 bases from J, the gap between germline ends came to 22 bases. This CDR3 is 17 amino acids long. The CDR3 loop reads CASGLFEGEYAYNEQFF. As DNA, the CDR3 is TGTGCCAGCGGACTTTTTGAGGGAGAATACGCCTACAATGAGCAGTTCTTC.

The chain carries TRBV28 and TRBJ2-7; TRBD1 aligns across 11 bases. The CDR3 runs 14 residues. With V trimmed by 8 bases and J by 4 bases, 7 bases remained unmatched. Per the germline V gene, CDR1 is MDHEN and CDR2 is SYDVKM. CDR3 region: CASASGQGVYEQYF. CDR3 DNA: TGTGCCAGCGCTTCGGGACAGGGGGTTTACGAGCAGTACTTC.

Comment on this clone: One end of the junction varies from germline; a read error may be responsible. V and J are TRBV27 and TRBJ1-6; 7 bases are a match to TRBD1. Germline CDR1 reads MNHEY; CDR2 reads SMNVEV (reference sequence). The CDR3 consists of 17 residues. The CDR3 coding sequence is TGTGCCAGCAGCTTATACCCCCCGGGACAGAATAATTCACCCCTCCACTTT. This gives the protein CASSLYPPGQNNSPLHF.

The genes are TRBV30 and TRBJ1-2; a possible D gene is TRBD1 (6 bases). The CDR3 spans 12 residues. The V end lost 7 bases, the J end lost 4 bases, and 13 bases lay between the germline ends. Germline assignment: CDR1 GTSNPN and CDR2 SVGIG (reference sequence). DNA of the CDR3: TGTGCCTTGAGAGGGGGTAGCTATGGCTACACCTTC. Its translation: CALRGGSYGYTF.

This chain uses TRBV27 with TRBJ2-3, with TRBD1 identical over 7 bases. V dropped 5 bases and J dropped 2; count of bases not matched to a gene: 7. This CDR3 has 15 amino acids. Looked up from germline, CDR1 is MNHEY and CDR2 is SMNVEV (reference sequence). The chain's CDR3 is CASSPGTVNTDTQYF. The CDR3 DNA reads TGTGCCAGCAGTCCCGGGACAGTTAACACAGATACGCAGTATTTT.

This chain joins TRBV28 and TRBJ2-6; D is unresolved. The germline V and J ends were trimmed by 5 bases and 2 bases, with 10 bases remaining between them. Germline V CDR1 and CDR2: MDHEN, SYDVKM. This CDR3 spans 15 amino acids. The CDR3: CASSERPAGANVLTF. The CDR3 DNA is TGTGCCAGCAGTGAACGCCCAGCTGGGGCCAACGTCCTGACTTTC. Filled out from reference TRBV28 and TRBJ2-6, the complete variable domain reads DVKVTQSSRYLVKRTGEKVFLECVQDMDHENMFWYRQDPGLGLRLIYFSYDVKMKEKGDIPEGYSVSREKKERFSLILESASTNQTSMYLCASSERPAGANVLTFGAGSRLTVL.

This chain connects TRBV7-9 to TRBJ2-7, with 9 positions matching TRBD1. The CDR3 runs 16 residues. Looked up from germline, CDR1 is SEHNR and CDR2 is FQNEAQ (reference sequence). The V segment lost 4 bases and the J segment 2 bases; nucleotides outside the gene matches: 9. This CDR3 is CASSSLQGASAYEQYF. CDR3 bases: TGTGCCAGCAGCTCCCTACAGGGGGCTTCTGCCTACGAGCAGTACTTC.

The J gene is TRBJ1-5, the V gene TRBV4-1; D is perhaps TRBD1 (6 bases). Trimming removed 0 bases from V and 12 bases from J, with 12 bases in between. The CDR3 has 13 amino acids. In germline, CDR1 is MGHRA, CDR2 YSYEKL. The CDR3 here is CASSQDGDIDQHF. The CDR3 nucleotides read TGCGCCAGCAGCCAAGATGGGGACATTGACCAGCATTTT.

This chain connects TRBV28 to TRBJ1-2, with D tentatively TRBD1 (6 bases). The germline V and J ends were trimmed by 5 bases and 8 bases, with 12 bases remaining between them. The CDR3 runs 12 residues. Looked up from germline, CDR1 is MDHEN and CDR2 is SYDVKM. CDR3 DNA sequence: TGTGCCAGCAGTAAGCAGGGGTACGGCTACACCTTC. Its protein is CASSKQGYGYTF.

The rearrangement joins TRBV2 to TRBJ2-1; 13 bases agree with TRBD2. CDR1 SNHLY and CDR2 FYNNEI come from the germline V gene. The CDR3 extends over 15 amino acids. V lost 8 bases, J lost 8 bases, and 9 bases stayed unmatched. CDR3 in amino acids: CASLYGTSGTDEQFF. The CDR3, as DNA: TGTGCCAGCCTTTATGGGACTAGCGGGACCGATGAGCAGTTCTTC.

The V gene is TRBV19, the J gene TRBJ2-1; 7 bases are a match to TRBD2. V dropped 6 bases and J dropped 2; count of bases not matched to a gene: 1. CDR1 LNHDA and CDR2 SQIVND come from the germline V gene (reference sequence). The CDR3 is 13 residues long. CDR3 sequence (DNA): TGTGCCAGTAGGGGGGGGGCCTACAATGAGCAGTTCTTC. Translation: CASRGGAYNEQFF.

The V call is TRBV6-5, the J call TRBJ1-4; no clear D. The CDR3 runs to 14 residues. Germline V gives CDR1 MNHEY, CDR2 SVGAGI. V was clipped by 3 bases and J by 0 bases, with 5 bases between them. The CDR3 reads CASSYQATNEKLFF. The CDR3, as DNA: TGTGCCAGCAGTTATCAGGCAACTAATGAAAAACTGTTTTTT.

The DNA of the CDR3 is TGTGCCAGCAGTTTGGGGGTGGGGACAGGGGTATACGAGCAGTACTTC. Protein product: CASSLGVGTGVYEQYF. The rearrangement joins TRBV28 to TRBJ2-7, with TRBD1 matching 10 bases. CDR1 is MDHEN, CDR2 SYDVKM, per germline. The trim removed 3 bases at V and 4 bases at J, leaving 9 bases unmatched. The CDR3 loop spans 16 amino acids.

Here the CDR3 reads CASLPYDRDRAGDYGYTF. The CDR3 nucleotides are TGTGCCAGTCTTCCCTACGACCGGGACAGGGCGGGGGACTATGGCTACACCTTC. This rearrangement joins TRBV19 to TRBJ1-2, with TRBD1 identical over 9 bases. With V trimmed by 8 bases and J by 3 bases, 19 bases remained unmatched. Germline V gene data show CDR1 as LNHDA and CDR2 as SQIVND (reference sequence). There are 18 residues in the CDR3.

The DNA of the CDR3 is TGTGCCAGCAGCTTTTACAGGGGTGGCACTGAAGCTTTCTTT. It is translated as CASSFYRGGTEAFF. The V and J genes are TRBV5-4 and TRBJ1-1, with TRBD1 matching over 7 bases. CDR1 is SGHNT, CDR2 YYREEE, per germline (reference sequence). V trimming: 2 bases; J trimming: 4 bases; junction bases outside the gene matches: 5. The length of the CDR3 is 14 residues.

The chain joins TRBV29-1 to TRBJ2-7; TRBD1 agrees at 8 bases. Looked up from germline, CDR1 is SQVTM and CDR2 is ANQGSEA. Trimming removed 5 bases from V and 5 bases from J; junction bases left unmatched: 2. The CDR3 is made up of 11 amino acids. The CDR3 coding sequence is TGCAGCGTTACGGACAGGGACGAGCAGTACTTC. Residues: CSVTDRDEQYF.

This clone was seen only once. This rearrangement joins TRBV5-4 to TRBJ1-4; 9 bases agree with TRBD1. This CDR3 has 15 amino acids. J gave up 4 bases and V 5 bases, and 6 bases lay outside the gene matches. Germline assignment: CDR1 SGHNT and CDR2 YYREEE (reference sequence). The CDR3 nucleotides are TGTGCCAGCAGTAAAGGGACAGGGATTAATGAAAAACTGTTTTTT. The encoded protein is CASSKGTGINEKLFF. Together with reference TRBV5-4 and TRBJ1-4, the CDR3 gives the full variable domain: ETGVTQSPTHLIKTRGQQVTLRCSSQSGHNTVSWYQQALGQGPQFIFQYYREEENGRGNFPPRFSGLQFPNYSSELNVNALELDDSALYLCASSKGTGINEKLFFGSGTQLSVL.

In this sample, this clone turned up once. This chain connects TRBV6-5 to TRBJ1-2; D unclear. CDR3 length equals 14 residues. Germline V lookup: CDR1 MNHEY, CDR2 SVGAGI. V lost 0 bases to trimming and J lost 5 bases, with 10 bases between them. The CDR3 loop is CASSYSRSVYGYTF. The CDR3 nucleotides read TGTGCCAGCAGTTACTCACGCAGTGTTTATGGCTACACCTTC.